This T cell receptor beta chain was recovered during a study of cytomegalovirus exposure and HLA in healthy donors. Overall study results and limits: Clonal expansion was found to be greater in HLA-associated TCR beta chains than in equally common others in a later analysis.

On this clone: The antigen is undetermined.

Amplification used 60 Vbeta primers and 13 Jbeta primers. Generated by immunoSEQ multiplex PCR, the TCRdb table keeps only in-frame clones and is missing some. The table lists tens of thousands of clones, 82% of them singletons. The CDR3 totals 18 residues. Germline lookup yields CDR1 LGHNA and CDR2 YNFKEQ. The V and J ends lost 4 bases and 7 bases, in that order; junction bases with no gene match: 14. The sequenced material came from PBMCs. This clonotype originated in a man aged 18 to 35 in good health and CMV-seronegative. This chain connects TRBV4-2 to TRBJ2-7; 15 bases align to TRBD2. The CDR3 DNA is TGTGCCAGCAGCCGCCGGACTAGCGGGGGGGACTTCCCCGGAGAGCAGTACTTC. Translating gives CASSRRTSGGDFPGEQYF.